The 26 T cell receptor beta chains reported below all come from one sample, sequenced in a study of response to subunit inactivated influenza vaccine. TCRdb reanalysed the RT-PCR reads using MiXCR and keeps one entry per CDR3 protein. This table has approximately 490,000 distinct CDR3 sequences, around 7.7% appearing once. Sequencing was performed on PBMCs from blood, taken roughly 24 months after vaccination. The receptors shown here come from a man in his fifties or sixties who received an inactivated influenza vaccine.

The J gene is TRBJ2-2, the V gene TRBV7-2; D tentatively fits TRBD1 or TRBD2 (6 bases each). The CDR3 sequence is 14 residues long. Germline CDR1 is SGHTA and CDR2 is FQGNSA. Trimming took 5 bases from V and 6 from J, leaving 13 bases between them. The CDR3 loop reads CASSPMGGPGELFF. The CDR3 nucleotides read TGTGCCAGCAGCCCCATGGGGGGCCCCGGGGAGCTGTTTTTT. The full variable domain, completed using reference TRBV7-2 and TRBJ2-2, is GAGVSQSPSNKVTEKGKDVELRCDPISGHTALYWYRQSLGQGLEFLIYFQGNSAPDKSGLPSDRFSAERTGGSVSTLTIQRTQQEDSAVYLCASSPMGGPGELFFGEGSRLTVL.

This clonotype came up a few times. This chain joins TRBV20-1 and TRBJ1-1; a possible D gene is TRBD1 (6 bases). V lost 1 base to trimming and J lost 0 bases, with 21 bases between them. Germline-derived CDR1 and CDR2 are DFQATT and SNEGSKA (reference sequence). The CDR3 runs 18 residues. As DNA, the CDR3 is TGCAGTGCTAGAGGACAGGAAAAGATTTTGTACATGAACACTGAAGCTTTCTTT. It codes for CSARGQEKILYMNTEAFF.

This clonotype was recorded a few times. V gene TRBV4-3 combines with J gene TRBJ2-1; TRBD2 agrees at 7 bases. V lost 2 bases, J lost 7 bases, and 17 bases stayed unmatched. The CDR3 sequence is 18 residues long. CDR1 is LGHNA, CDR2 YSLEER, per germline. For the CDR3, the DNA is TGCGCCAGCAGCCAAAGATTTCGGGACTACACCCTTTTGAATGAGCAGTTCTTC. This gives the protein CASSQRFRDYTLLNEQFF.

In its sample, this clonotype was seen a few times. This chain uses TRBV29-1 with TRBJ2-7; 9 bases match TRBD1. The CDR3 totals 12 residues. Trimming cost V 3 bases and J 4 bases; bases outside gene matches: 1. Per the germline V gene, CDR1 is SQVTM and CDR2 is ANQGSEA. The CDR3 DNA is TGCAGCGTTGAGGGACAGGGTTACGAGCAGTACTTC. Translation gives CSVEGQGYEQYF.

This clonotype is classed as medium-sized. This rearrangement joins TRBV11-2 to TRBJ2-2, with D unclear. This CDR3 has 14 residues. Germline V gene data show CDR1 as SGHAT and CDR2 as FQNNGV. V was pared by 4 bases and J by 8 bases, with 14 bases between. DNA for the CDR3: TGTGCCAGCAGCTCCAATTTTGGCAATGGGGAGCTGTTTTTT. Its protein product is CASSSNFGNGELFF.

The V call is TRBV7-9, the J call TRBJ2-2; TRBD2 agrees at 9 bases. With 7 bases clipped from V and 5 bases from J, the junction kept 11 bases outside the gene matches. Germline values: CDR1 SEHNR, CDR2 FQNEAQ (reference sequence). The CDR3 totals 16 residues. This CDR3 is CASTPGIAGETGELFF. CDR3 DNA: TGTGCCAGCACCCCCGGGATAGCGGGAGAGACCGGGGAGCTGTTTTTT.

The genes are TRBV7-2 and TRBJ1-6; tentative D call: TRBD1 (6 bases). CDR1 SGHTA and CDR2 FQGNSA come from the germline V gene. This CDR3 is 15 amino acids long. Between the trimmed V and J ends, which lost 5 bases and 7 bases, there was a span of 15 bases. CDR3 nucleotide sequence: TGTGCCAGCAGCACAGGACAGACCTCGAATTCACCCCTCCACTTT. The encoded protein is CASSTGQTSNSPLHF.

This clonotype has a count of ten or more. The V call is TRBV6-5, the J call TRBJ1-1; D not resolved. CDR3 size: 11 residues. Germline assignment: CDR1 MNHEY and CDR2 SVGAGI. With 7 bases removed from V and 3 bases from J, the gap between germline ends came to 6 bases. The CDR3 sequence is CASKRDTEAFF. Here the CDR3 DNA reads TGTGCCAGCAAGAGGGACACTGAAGCTTTCTTT.

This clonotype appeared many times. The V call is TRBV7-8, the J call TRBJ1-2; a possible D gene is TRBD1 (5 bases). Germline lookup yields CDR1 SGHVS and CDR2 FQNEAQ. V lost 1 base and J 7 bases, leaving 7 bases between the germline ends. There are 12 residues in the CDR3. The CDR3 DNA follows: TGTGCCAGCAGCTTAGTTGGGGGTGGCTACACCTTC. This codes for CASSLVGGGYTF. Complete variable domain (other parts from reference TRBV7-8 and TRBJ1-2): GAGVSQSPRYKVAKRGQDVALRCDPISGHVSLFWYQQALGQGPEFLTYFQNEAQLDKSGLPSDRFFAERPEGSVSTLKIQRTQQEDSAVYLCASSLVGGGYTFGSGTRLTVV.

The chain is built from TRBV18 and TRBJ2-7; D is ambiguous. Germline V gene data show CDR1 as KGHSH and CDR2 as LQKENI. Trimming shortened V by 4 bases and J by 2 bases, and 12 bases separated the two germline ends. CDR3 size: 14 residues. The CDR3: CASSLFDATYEQYF. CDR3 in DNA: TGTGCCAGCTCACTTTTTGACGCGACCTACGAGCAGTACTTC.

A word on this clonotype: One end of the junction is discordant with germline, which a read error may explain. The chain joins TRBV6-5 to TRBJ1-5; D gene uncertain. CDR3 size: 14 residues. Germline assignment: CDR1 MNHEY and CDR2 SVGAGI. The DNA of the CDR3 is TGTACCAGCAGTAATCGACATACCAATCAGCCCCAGCATTTT. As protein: CTSSNRHTNQPQHF.

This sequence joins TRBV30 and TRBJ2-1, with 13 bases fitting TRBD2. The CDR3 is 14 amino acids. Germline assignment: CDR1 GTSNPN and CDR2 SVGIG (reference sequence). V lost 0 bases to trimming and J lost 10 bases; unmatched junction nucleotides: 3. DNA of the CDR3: TGTGCCTGGAGTGTACTAGCGGGGGGGCGGGAGCAGTTCTTC. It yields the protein CAWSVLAGGREQFF.

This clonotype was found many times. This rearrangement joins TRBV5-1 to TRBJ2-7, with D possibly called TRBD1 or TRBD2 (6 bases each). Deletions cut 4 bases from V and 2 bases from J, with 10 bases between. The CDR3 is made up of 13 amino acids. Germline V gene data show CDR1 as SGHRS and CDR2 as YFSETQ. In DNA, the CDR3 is TGCGCCAGCAGCGGGGGGCAGACCTACGAGCAGTACTTC. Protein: CASSGGQTYEQYF.

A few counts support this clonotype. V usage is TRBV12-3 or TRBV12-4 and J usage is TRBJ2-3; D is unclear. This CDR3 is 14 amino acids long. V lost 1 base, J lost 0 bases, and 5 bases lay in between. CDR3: CASSLEPSTDTQYF. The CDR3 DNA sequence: TGTGCCAGCAGTTTAGAACCCAGCACAGATACGCAGTATTTT.

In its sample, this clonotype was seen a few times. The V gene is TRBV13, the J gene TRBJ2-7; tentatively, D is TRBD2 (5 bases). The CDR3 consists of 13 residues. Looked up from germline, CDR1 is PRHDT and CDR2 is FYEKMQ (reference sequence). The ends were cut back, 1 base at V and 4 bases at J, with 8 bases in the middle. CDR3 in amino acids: CASSLVGNYEQYF. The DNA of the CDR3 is TGTGCCAGCAGCTTAGTCGGGAATTACGAGCAGTACTTC.

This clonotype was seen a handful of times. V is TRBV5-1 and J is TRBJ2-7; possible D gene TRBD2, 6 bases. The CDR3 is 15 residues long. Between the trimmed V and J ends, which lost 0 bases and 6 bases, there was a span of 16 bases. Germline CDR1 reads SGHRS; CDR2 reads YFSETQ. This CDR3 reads CASSLAGVPGGEQYF. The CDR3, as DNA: TGCGCCAGCAGCTTGGCGGGGGTTCCCGGAGGCGAGCAGTACTTC.

The CDR3 region has the DNA TGTGCCAGCAGCCCTAGCGGGGGGGCCCCCGAGCAGTACTTC. Residues: CASSPSGGAPEQYF. The rearrangement uses TRBV9 and TRBJ2-7; 12 nucleotides match TRBD2. The V segment lost 4 bases and the J segment 6 bases; nucleotides outside the gene matches: 5. The CDR3 loop spans 14 amino acids. Germline V gene sequence: CDR1 SGDLS, CDR2 YYNGEE.

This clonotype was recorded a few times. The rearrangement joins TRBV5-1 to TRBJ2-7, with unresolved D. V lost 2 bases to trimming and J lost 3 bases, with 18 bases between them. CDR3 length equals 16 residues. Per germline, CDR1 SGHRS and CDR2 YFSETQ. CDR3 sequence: CASSFGIGPASYEQYF. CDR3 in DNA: TGCGCCAGCAGCTTTGGGATTGGACCCGCAAGCTACGAGCAGTACTTC. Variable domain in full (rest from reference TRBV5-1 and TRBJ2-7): KAGVTQTPRYLIKTRGQQVTLSCSPISGHRSVSWYQQTPGQGLQFLFEYFSETQRNKGNFPGRFSGRQFSNSRSEMNVSTLELGDSALYLCASSFGIGPASYEQYFGPGTRLTVT.

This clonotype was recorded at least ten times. As DNA, the CDR3 is TGTGCCAGCAGTACTACGAACACCGGGGAGCTGTTTTTT. Protein sequence: CASSTTNTGELFF. The rearrangement links TRBV27 to TRBJ2-2; no reliable D call. The CDR3 extends over 13 amino acids. Germline V gene sequence: CDR1 MNHEY, CDR2 SMNVEV (reference sequence). Trimming pared 5 bases from V and 0 bases from J, leaving 4 bases between.

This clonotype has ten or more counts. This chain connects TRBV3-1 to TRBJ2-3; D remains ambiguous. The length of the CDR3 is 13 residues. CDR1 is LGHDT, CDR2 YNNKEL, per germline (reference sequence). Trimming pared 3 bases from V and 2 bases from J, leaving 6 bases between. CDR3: CASSQTYTDTQYF. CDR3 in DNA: TGTGCCAGCAGCCAGACTTACACAGATACGCAGTATTTT.

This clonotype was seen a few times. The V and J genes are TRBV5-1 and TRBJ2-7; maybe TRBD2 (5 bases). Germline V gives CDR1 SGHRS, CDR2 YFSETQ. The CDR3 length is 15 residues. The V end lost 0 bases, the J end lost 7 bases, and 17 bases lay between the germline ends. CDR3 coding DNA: TGCGCCAGCAGCTTGGAATCGGGGTTTAAGTTGGAGCAGTACTTC. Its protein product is CASSLESGFKLEQYF.

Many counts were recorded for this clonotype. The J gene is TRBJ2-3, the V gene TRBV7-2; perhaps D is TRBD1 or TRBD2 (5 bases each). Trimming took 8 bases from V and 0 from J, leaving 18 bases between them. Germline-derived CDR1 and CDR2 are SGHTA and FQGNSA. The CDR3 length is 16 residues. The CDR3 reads CASQKQGTSSTDTQYF. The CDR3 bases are TGTGCCAGCCAAAAACAAGGGACCTCTAGCACAGATACGCAGTATTTT.

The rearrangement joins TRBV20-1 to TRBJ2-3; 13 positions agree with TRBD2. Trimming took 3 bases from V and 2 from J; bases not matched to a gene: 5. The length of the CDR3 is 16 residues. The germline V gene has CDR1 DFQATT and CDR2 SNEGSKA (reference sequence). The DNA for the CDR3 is TGCAGTGCTAGTGGAACTAGCGGGAGGGACACAGATACGCAGTATTTT. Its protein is CSASGTSGRDTDTQYF.

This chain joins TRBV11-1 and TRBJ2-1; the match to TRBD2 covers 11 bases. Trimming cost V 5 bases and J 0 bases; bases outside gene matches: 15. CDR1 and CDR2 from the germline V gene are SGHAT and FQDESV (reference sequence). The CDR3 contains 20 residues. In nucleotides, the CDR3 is TGTGCCAGCAGCCTAAGGGGACTAGCGGAACCGCCGAGCTCCTACAATGAGCAGTTCTTC. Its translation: CASSLRGLAEPPSSYNEQFF.

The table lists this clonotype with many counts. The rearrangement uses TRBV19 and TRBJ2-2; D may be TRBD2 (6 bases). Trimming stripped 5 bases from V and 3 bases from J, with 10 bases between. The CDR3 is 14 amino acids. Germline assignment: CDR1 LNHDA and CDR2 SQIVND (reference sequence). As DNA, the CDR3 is TGTGCCAGTAGTCGGGAGATGGACACCGGGGAGCTGTTTTTT. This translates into CASSREMDTGELFF.

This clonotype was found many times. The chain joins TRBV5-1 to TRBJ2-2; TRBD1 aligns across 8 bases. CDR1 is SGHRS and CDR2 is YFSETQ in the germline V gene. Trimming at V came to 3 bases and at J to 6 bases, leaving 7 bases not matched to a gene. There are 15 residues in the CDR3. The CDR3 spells CASSWSGQGAGELFF. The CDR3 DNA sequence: TGCGCCAGCAGCTGGAGCGGACAGGGCGCCGGGGAGCTGTTTTTT.